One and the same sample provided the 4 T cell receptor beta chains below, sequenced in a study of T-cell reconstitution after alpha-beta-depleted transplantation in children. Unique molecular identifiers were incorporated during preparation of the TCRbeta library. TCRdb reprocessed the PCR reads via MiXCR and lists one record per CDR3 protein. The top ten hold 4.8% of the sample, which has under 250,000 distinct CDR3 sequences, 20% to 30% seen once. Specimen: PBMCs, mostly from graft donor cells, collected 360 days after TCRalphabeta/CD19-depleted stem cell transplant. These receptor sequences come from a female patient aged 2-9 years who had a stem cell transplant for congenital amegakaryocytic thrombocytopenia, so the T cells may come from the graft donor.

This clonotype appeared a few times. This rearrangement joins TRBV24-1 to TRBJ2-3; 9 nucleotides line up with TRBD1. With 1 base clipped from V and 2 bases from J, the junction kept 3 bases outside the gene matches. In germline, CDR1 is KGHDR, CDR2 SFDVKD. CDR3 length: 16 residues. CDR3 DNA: TGTGCCACCAGTGATTTCGGACAGGGGAACACAGATACGCAGTATTTT. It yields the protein CATSDFGQGNTDTQYF.

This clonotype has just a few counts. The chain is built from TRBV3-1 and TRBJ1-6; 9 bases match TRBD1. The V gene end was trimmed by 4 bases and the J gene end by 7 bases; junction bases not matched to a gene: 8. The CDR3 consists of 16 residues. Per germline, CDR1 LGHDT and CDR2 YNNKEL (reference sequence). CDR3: CASSRLPGTGNSPLHF. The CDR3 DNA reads TGTGCCAGCAGCCGACTTCCGGGGACAGGGAATTCACCCCTCCACTTT.

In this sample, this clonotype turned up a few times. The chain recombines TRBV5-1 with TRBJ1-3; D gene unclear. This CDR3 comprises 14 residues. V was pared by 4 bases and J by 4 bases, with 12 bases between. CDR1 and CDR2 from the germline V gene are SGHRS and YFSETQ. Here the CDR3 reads CASSLDVAGNTIYF. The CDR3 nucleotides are TGCGCCAGCAGCCTTGACGTCGCGGGAAACACCATATATTTT.

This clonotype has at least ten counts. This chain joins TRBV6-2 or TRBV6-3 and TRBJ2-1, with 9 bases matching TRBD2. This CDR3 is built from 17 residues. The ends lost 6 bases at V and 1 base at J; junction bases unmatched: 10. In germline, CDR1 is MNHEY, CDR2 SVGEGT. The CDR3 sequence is CASSHRPSGTSYNEQFF. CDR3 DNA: TGTGCCAGCAGCCACAGGCCTAGCGGGACTTCCTACAATGAGCAGTTCTTC.